This is a list of T cell receptor beta chains from one sample in a study of blood T cell repertoires in COVID-19. Profiled with immunoSEQ multiplex PCR; TCRdb holds only in-frame clones, not every one. The repertoire consists of fewer than 350,000 clones, with 70% to 90% occurring once and the leading ten covering less than 9.5%. Sequencing used peripheral blood. These receptors all stem from a woman between 50 and 59 years old who had recovered from COVID-19. The CDR3 runs from the conserved cysteine through the conserved F or W. Each record gives: V gene, D gene, clone size, J gene, CDR3 DNA, CDR3 protein. The D gene is left open where the match is weak. Size tells how often a clone was seen (once, few, many) or the class of an expanded clone, and some rows leave it out.

>TRBV4-3|-|-|TRBJ1-2
TGCGCCAGCAGCCAAGATCGAGGAGGCTACACCTTC
CASSQDRGGYTF
>TRBV7-2|-|-|TRBJ2-3
TGTGCCAGCCGGGATTTTATAACAGATACGCAGTATTTT
CASRDFITDTQYF
>TRBV7-2|-|-|TRBJ1-3
TGTGCCAGCAGCTCCACACCTGGAAACACCATATATTTT
CASSSTPGNTIYF
>TRBV7-9|-|-|TRBJ2-1
TGTGCCAGCAGCTTTACTGCAAATGAGCAGTTCTTC
CASSFTANEQFF
>TRBV6-1|-|-|TRBJ1-6
TGTGCCAGCAGTGAAGGCGTGGTCCTCCACTTT
CASSEGVVLHF
>TRBV5-8|-|-|TRBJ2-4
TGTGCCAGCAGCTTAAACCGCGGGACCAACCTGGGAGTCATTCAGTACTTC
CASSLNRGTNLGVIQYF
>TRBV27|TRBD1|-|TRBJ2-5
TGTGCCAGCAGTTGGACAGGGGCCATCCAAGAGACCCAGTACTTC
CASSWTGAIQETQYF
>TRBV19|-|-|TRBJ2-1
TGTGCCAGTAGTCCGGGCAATGAGCAGTTCTTC
CASSPGNEQFF
>TRBV28|-|-|TRBJ2-1
TGTGCCAGCAGTCCGACATCCGCCGGAAATGAGCAGTTCTTC
CASSPTSAGNEQFF
>TRBV12-5|TRBD1|once|TRBJ2-2
TGTGCTAGTGCCCTCCGGACAGGGGCCATCGGGGAGCTGTTTTTT
CASALRTGAIGELFF
>TRBV18|TRBD1|-|TRBJ2-1
TGTGCCAGCTTCAAACAGGGGGCCACTGAGCAGTTCTTC
CASFKQGATEQFF
>TRBV27|-|once|TRBJ2-6
TGTGCCAGCAGTTTGTCTTCAGGGATTAGGTTGGCTGGGGCCAACGTCCTGACTTTC
CASSLSSGIRLAGANVLTF
>TRBV19|TRBD1|-|TRBJ2-5
TGTGCCAGTAGTATCGGGACAGCCCGGTACCAAGAGACCCAGTACTTC
CASSIGTARYQETQYF
>TRBV28|TRBD1|-|TRBJ1-3
TGTGCCAGCAGTGGCGGACAGGGAGGCTCTGGAAACACCATATATTTT
CASSGGQGGSGNTIYF
>TRBV2|TRBD1|-|TRBJ1-1
TGTGCCAGCTCCTTCGACAGGGCCACTGAAGCTTTCTTT
CASSFDRATEAFF
>TRBV7-9|TRBD2|-|TRBJ2-7
TGTGCCAGCAGCTTAGCGGTGGGGAGCGGGGGGAGAGAGCAGTACTTC
CASSLAVGSGGREQYF
>TRBV28|-|-|TRBJ1-2
TGTGCCAGCAGTTTATCGAACCCTACCATCTATGGCTACACCTTC
CASSLSNPTIYGYTF
>TRBV7-9|TRBD1|-|TRBJ1-3
TGTGCCAGCAGCTTAGCGGGACAGGGGGCGCGCGGAAACACCATATATTTT
CASSLAGQGARGNTIYF
>TRBV27|TRBD1|many|TRBJ2-2
TGTGCCAGCAGTGGGACAGGGCTCACCGGGGAGCTGTTTTTT
CASSGTGLTGELFF